Following are 30 T cell receptor beta chains from one sample sequenced in a study of CD8+ T cells in alopecia areata. Treatment defined: oral pan-JAK inhibitor, 5-10 mg twice daily. Sequencing used cDNA as its template, made by extracting RNA and reverse transcribing it. Using immunoSEQ multiplex PCR, the repertoire was profiled, and TCRdb retains in-frame clones only, with some absent. The table records 200,000 or so clones, 43% of them present only once. The sample in question was CD4+ T cells sorted from blood, obtained between weeks 36 and 40, from a patient treated with tofacitinib. The receptors were sampled from a human donor with alopecia areata.

This clone was recorded a few times. This chain connects TRBV4-3 to TRBJ2-1; 13 bases fit TRBD2. V was pared by 2 bases and J by 8 bases, with 6 bases of the junction left unmatched. Per germline, CDR1 LGHNA and CDR2 YSLEER. The CDR3 covers 16 residues. The CDR3 DNA reads TGCGCCAGCAGCCAATGGGGACTAGCGGGATCTCATGAGCAGTTCTTC. This sequence encodes CASSQWGLAGSHEQFF.

This clone was recorded a few times. This chain joins TRBV7-8 and TRBJ2-1; D possibly corresponds to TRBD2 (7 bases). Germline lookup yields CDR1 SGHVS and CDR2 FQNEAQ. The length of the CDR3 is 14 residues. V shed 5 bases and J shed 5 bases, with 13 bases lying between them. The CDR3 sequence: CASSLGGAHNEQFF. For the CDR3, the DNA is TGTGCCAGCAGCCTTGGGGGGGCCCACAATGAGCAGTTCTTC.

The chain has TRBV6-6 and TRBJ2-7, with D perhaps assigned TRBD1 or TRBD2 (5 bases each). The germline gives CDR1 MNHNY, CDR2 SVGAGI (reference sequence). The CDR3 runs to 15 residues. The V and J ends lost 6 bases and 2 bases respectively, with 17 bases between them. In DNA, the CDR3 is TGTGCCAGCAGGGAACCCGGGACGGCGACCTACGAGCAGTACTTC. Translated: CASREPGTATYEQYF.

The chain employs TRBV4-1 and TRBJ2-1; a weak D match, TRBD2 (6 bases). CDR3 length equals 13 residues. Germline V CDR1 and CDR2: MGHRA, YSYEKL. Trimming took off 4 bases at V and 6 bases at J, with 10 bases between the two ends. The CDR3 loop reads CASSRLGSNEQFF. CDR3 nucleotide sequence: TGCGCCAGCAGCCGACTAGGTTCCAATGAGCAGTTCTTC.

This chain connects TRBV5-1 to TRBJ2-4, with D perhaps TRBD1 (5 bases). Germline CDR1 reads SGHRS; CDR2 reads YFSETQ. The CDR3 length is 13 residues. Trimming removed 4 bases at V and 8 bases at J, with 13 bases between. The CDR3 DNA sequence: TGCGCCAGCAGCGTGATCCAGGGTTACATTCAGTACTTC. It translates to CASSVIQGYIQYF.

V usage is TRBV20-1 and J usage is TRBJ2-5; possibly TRBD1 or TRBD2 for D (5 bases each). The V and J ends lost 1 base and 5 bases respectively, with 5 bases between them. The CDR3 totals 11 residues. Germline V CDR1 and CDR2: DFQATT, SNEGSKA (reference sequence). CDR3 DNA sequence: TGCAGTGCTAGAGGGGACGAGACCCAGTACTTC. It specifies CSARGDETQYF.

This clone has at least ten counts. The chain couples TRBV28 to TRBJ2-7; maybe TRBD1 (5 bases). This CDR3 comprises 14 residues. The V end lost 6 bases, the J end lost 2 bases, and 14 bases lay between the germline ends. CDR1 is MDHEN and CDR2 is SYDVKM in the germline V gene. The CDR3 nucleotides are TGTGCCAGCAGCCCCTCAGACAGACCCTACGAGCAGTACTTC. It encodes CASSPSDRPYEQYF.

This clone was found a few times. The chain has TRBV30 and TRBJ2-7, with 7 bases fitting TRBD2. The CDR3 is 13 amino acids. Per the germline V gene, CDR1 is GTSNPN and CDR2 is SVGIG (reference sequence). V shed 5 bases, J shed 3 bases, and the junction held 7 bases outside the gene matches. This chain's CDR3 is CAWDRSGGYEQYF. The CDR3 DNA sequence: TGTGCCTGGGACCGCTCGGGGGGCTACGAGCAGTACTTC.

The rearrangement uses TRBV9 and TRBJ2-1; possible D gene TRBD1, 6 bases. The ends were cut back, 0 bases at V and 0 bases at J, with 13 bases in the middle. Germline V lookup: CDR1 SGDLS, CDR2 YYNGEE. The CDR3 runs 17 residues. As DNA, the CDR3 is TGTGCCAGCAGCGTAGAGGACAGTCGAAGCTCCTACAATGAGCAGTTCTTC. Its protein is CASSVEDSRSSYNEQFF.

The gene calls are TRBV4-3 and TRBJ1-4; 9 nucleotides align to TRBD1. V lost 7 bases and J lost 5; bases outside the gene matches: 2. The CDR3 spans 13 residues. Germline assignment: CDR1 LGHNA and CDR2 YSLEER. CDR3 amino acids: CASKGTGNEKLFF. The CDR3 DNA reads as TGCGCCAGCAAAGGGACAGGGAATGAAAAACTGTTTTTT.

This clone was observed a handful of times. The rearrangement uses TRBV29-1 and TRBJ1-1, with TRBD1 as a possible D gene (5 bases). This CDR3 region has 12 residues. Looked up from germline, CDR1 is SQVTM and CDR2 is ANQGSEA. Trimming left V 4 bases short and J 1 base short, with 7 bases between. CDR3 bases: TGCAGCGTTGTGGGGGGGAACACTGAAGCTTTCTTT. Protein product: CSVVGGNTEAFF.

The chain has TRBV2 and TRBJ1-5, with a possible D match to TRBD1 (5 bases). The CDR3 totals 15 residues. The V gene lost 4 bases and the J gene lost 4 bases, with 14 bases spanning the gap. Germline CDR1 SNHLY, CDR2 FYNNEI. The CDR3 sequence is CASSGGAPRNQPQHF. The CDR3 DNA reads TGTGCCAGCAGTGGGGGCGCCCCCCGTAATCAGCCCCAGCATTTT.

This chain links TRBV5-4 with TRBJ2-3, with TRBD2 identical over 11 bases. CDR3 length equals 15 residues. Losses at the gene ends were 4 bases for V and 3 bases for J; bases not matched to a gene: 4. Per the germline V gene, CDR1 is SGHNT and CDR2 is YYREEE (reference sequence). CDR3 coding DNA: TGTGCCAGCAGCCCGGGACTAGCGGTAACAGATACGCAGTATTTT. This codes for CASSPGLAVTDTQYF.

This clone was counted a few times. J is TRBJ2-4 and V is TRBV25-1; D call uncertain. The CDR3 loop spans 14 amino acids. Trimming stripped 4 bases from V and 7 bases from J, with 14 bases between. Germline CDR1 is MGHDK and CDR2 is SYGVNS. CDR3 nucleotides: TGTGCCAGCAGTGCTTCGAAGCAAGGGAACATTCAGTACTTC. Amino acids: CASSASKQGNIQYF.

This chain links TRBV4-3 with TRBJ2-5; no firm D call. Trimming took off 0 bases at V and 2 bases at J, with 7 bases between the two ends. There are 14 residues in the CDR3. The germline CDR1 and CDR2 sequences are LGHNA and YSLEER. The CDR3 sequence: CASSQDPRQETQYF. The CDR3 nucleotides read TGCGCCAGCAGCCAAGATCCCAGACAAGAGACCCAGTACTTC.

This chain uses TRBV9 with TRBJ2-1, with D perhaps TRBD2 (5 bases). The germline V gene has CDR1 SGDLS and CDR2 YYNGEE. The V end lost 5 bases, the J end lost 9 bases, and 12 bases lay between the germline ends. The CDR3 is 12 amino acids. CDR3 sequence reads: CASRGSSSEQFF. As DNA, the CDR3 is TGTGCCAGCAGGGGGAGTTCTAGTGAGCAGTTCTTC. Variable domain in full (rest from reference TRBV9 and TRBJ2-1): DSGVTQTPKHLITATGQRVTLRCSPRSGDLSVYWYQQSLDQGLQFLIQYYNGEERAKGNILERFSAQQFPDLHSELNLSSLELGDSALYFCASRGSSSEQFFGPGTRLTVL.

The rearrangement joins TRBV29-1 to TRBJ2-7, with D perhaps TRBD2 (6 bases). CDR1 and CDR2 from the germline V gene are SQVTM and ANQGSEA. This CDR3 comprises 11 residues. The V end was cut by 7 bases, the J end by 2 bases, with 9 bases between. The CDR3 DNA sequence: TGCAGCGGCGGGACCGCCTACGAGCAGTACTTC. This translates into CSGGTAYEQYF.

The sample holds a few counts of this clone. This specimen includes other DNA sequences encoding the same CDR3. This chain connects TRBV29-1 to TRBJ1-2; D is unresolved. Per germline, CDR1 SQVTM and CDR2 ANQGSEA. Trimming shortened V by 7 bases and J by 2 bases, and 8 bases separated the two germline ends. CDR3 length: 11 amino acids. The CDR3: CSGQSNYGYTF. In DNA form, the CDR3 reads TGCAGCGGTCAGTCGAACTATGGCTACACCTTC.

This clone was seen a handful of times. This chain connects TRBV5-5 to TRBJ2-2; D unclear. The germline gives CDR1 SGHKS, CDR2 YYEKEE (reference sequence). The CDR3 runs to 13 residues. Trimming cost V 3 bases and J 3 bases, with 6 bases left between them. The CDR3 protein is CASSSIDTGELFF. CDR3 bases: TGTGCCAGCAGCTCGATAGACACCGGGGAGCTGTTTTTT. Based on the CDR3 plus reference TRBV5-5 and TRBJ2-2, the full variable domain is DAGVTQSPTHLIKTRGQQVTLRCSPISGHKSVSWYQQVLGQGPQFIFQYYEKEERGRGNFPDRFSARQFPNYSSELNVNALLLGDSALYLCASSSIDTGELFFGEGSRLTVL.

The CDR3: CAWSRGRVEEKLFF. As DNA, the CDR3 is TGTGCCTGGAGTCGCGGCAGGGTAGAGGAAAAACTGTTTTTT. V gene TRBV30 combines with J gene TRBJ1-4; possibly TRBD1 for D (5 bases). V shed 2 bases and J shed 8 bases, with 15 bases lying between them. The CDR3 has 14 residues. Germline assignment: CDR1 GTSNPN and CDR2 SVGIG (reference sequence). Combining the CDR3 with reference TRBV30 and TRBJ1-4 gives the whole variable domain SQTIHQWPATLVQPVGSPLSLECTVEGTSNPNLYWYRQAAGRGLQLLFYSVGIGQISSEVPQNLSASRPQDRQFILSSKKLLLSDSGFYLCAWSRGRVEEKLFFGSGTQLSVL.

CDR3 sequence (DNA): TGCAGCGTTGAGGTCAAAAACATTCAGTACTTC. Protein sequence: CSVEVKNIQYF. J is TRBJ2-4 and V is TRBV29-1; D remains unclear. The germline V and J ends were trimmed by 3 bases and 3 bases, with 3 bases remaining between them. This CDR3 spans 11 amino acids. Germline V gene sequence: CDR1 SQVTM, CDR2 ANQGSEA.

V and J are TRBV29-1 and TRBJ2-7; 16 nucleotides line up with TRBD2. Germline assignment: CDR1 SQVTM and CDR2 ANQGSEA. J gave up 5 bases and V 6 bases, and 10 bases lay outside the gene matches. The CDR3 consists of 16 residues. The DNA for the CDR3 is TGCAGCGTGTCCCCGGGACTAGCGGGAGGGACGAACGAGCAGTACTTC. It codes for CSVSPGLAGGTNEQYF.

The rearrangement links TRBV30 to TRBJ1-2; D not resolved. This CDR3 contains 13 residues. V was cut by 3 bases and J by 1 base, with 9 bases left in between. CDR1 and CDR2 from the germline V gene are GTSNPN and SVGIG (reference sequence). The chain's CDR3 is CAWSPQVNYGYTF. The CDR3 DNA reads as TGTGCCTGGAGCCCCCAGGTTAACTATGGCTACACCTTC.

The genes are TRBV29-1 and TRBJ1-1; the match to TRBD1 covers 7 bases. The germline CDR1 and CDR2 sequences are SQVTM and ANQGSEA. CDR3 size: 15 residues. V was clipped by 7 bases and J by 2 bases; unmatched bases: 13. The CDR3 sequence: CSGKTTGVFNTEAFF. The CDR3 DNA reads TGCAGCGGAAAGACTACAGGGGTCTTTAACACTGAAGCTTTCTTT. Based on the CDR3 plus reference TRBV29-1 and TRBJ1-1, the full variable domain is SAVISQKPSRDICQRGTSLTIQCQVDSQVTMMFWYRQQPGQSLTLIATANQGSEATYESGFVIDKFPISRPNLTFSTLTVSNMSPEDSSIYLCSGKTTGVFNTEAFFGQGTRLTVV.

CDR3 sequence (DNA): TGTGCCTGGAGTCCGGGGGCCTACGAGCAGTACTTC. Its protein product is CAWSPGAYEQYF. V gene TRBV30 combines with J gene TRBJ2-7; TRBD2 is a possible D gene (6 bases). Trimming stripped 2 bases from V and 2 bases from J, with 7 bases between. The germline CDR1 and CDR2 sequences are GTSNPN and SVGIG (reference sequence). The CDR3 loop spans 12 amino acids.

The chain employs TRBV15 and TRBJ2-1; unclear D gene. This CDR3 region has 12 residues. The germline V gene has CDR1 LNHNV and CDR2 YYDKDF (reference sequence). V lost 0 bases and J lost 8, with 5 bases in between. CDR3: CATSRDPHEQFF. The CDR3 DNA reads as TGTGCCACCAGCAGAGATCCCCATGAGCAGTTCTTC. Supplemented by reference TRBV15 and TRBJ2-1, the full variable domain reads DAMVIQNPRYQVTQFGKPVTLSCSQTLNHNVMYWYQQKSSQAPKLLFHYYDKDFNNEADTPDNFQSRRPNTSFCFLDIRSPGLGDTAMYLCATSRDPHEQFFGPGTRLTVL.

Only a few counts were recorded for this clone. The chain uses TRBV15 and TRBJ2-2; no clear D gene. Germline CDR1 is LNHNV and CDR2 is YYDKDF (reference sequence). The CDR3 covers 16 residues. V gave up 0 bases and J gave up 3 bases, with 11 bases separating them. The CDR3 loop reads CATSREGSGHTGELFF. DNA for the CDR3: TGTGCCACCAGCAGAGAAGGGTCCGGACACACCGGGGAGCTGTTTTTT. Variable domain in full (rest from reference TRBV15 and TRBJ2-2): DAMVIQNPRYQVTQFGKPVTLSCSQTLNHNVMYWYQQKSSQAPKLLFHYYDKDFNNEADTPDNFQSRRPNTSFCFLDIRSPGLGDTAMYLCATSREGSGHTGELFFGEGSRLTVL.

This chain joins TRBV28 and TRBJ2-7; 9 bases map to TRBD2. This CDR3 is 13 amino acids long. Unmatched junction bases numbered 7, after V lost 7 bases and J lost 6 bases. Germline V gene data show CDR1 as MDHEN and CDR2 as SYDVKM. The CDR3 DNA reads TGTGCCAGCACTAGCGGGATATTGGGCGAGCAGTACTTC. Translating gives CASTSGILGEQYF.

This chain links TRBV6-6 with TRBJ2-3, with 10 bases fitting TRBD2. This CDR3 is 14 amino acids long. J gave up 1 base and V 6 bases, and 1 base lay outside the gene matches. Looked up from germline, CDR1 is MNHNY and CDR2 is SVGAGI (reference sequence). The CDR3, as DNA: TGTGCCAGCAGGGGGACTAGCGGCACAGATACGCAGTATTTT. Protein sequence: CASRGTSGTDTQYF.

V usage is TRBV5-1 and J usage is TRBJ2-7; 15 positions agree with TRBD2. Germline CDR1 SGHRS, CDR2 YFSETQ. The CDR3 covers 17 residues. V trimming: 5 bases; J trimming: 3 bases; junction bases outside the gene matches: 9. The CDR3 DNA reads as TGCGCCAGCAGAAAGGGACTAGCGGGAGGACCCGACTACGAGCAGTACTTC. It translates to CASRKGLAGGPDYEQYF.